This TCR beta chain was sequenced during a study of OX40 agonist ivuxolimab in advanced cancers. The data were produced by immunoSEQ multiplex PCR, yet TCRdb's version contains in-frame clones alone and is incomplete. The table records about 49,000 clones, 80% to 85% of them present only once. V was trimmed by 2 bases and J by 2 bases, leaving 13 bases between them. The CDR3 runs 15 residues. In germline, CDR1 is MGHRA, CDR2 YSYEKL. The TCR sequence derives from an adult with an advanced solid tumor such as melanoma, head and neck, liver or kidney cancer. Material: CD4+ or CD8+ T cells sorted from blood, obtained in a trial of the OX40 agonist ivuxolimab. The chain is built from TRBV4-1 and TRBJ2-7; D remains unclear. CDR3 DNA sequence: TGCGCCAGCAGCCAAACTGACATGGTGACCTACGAGCAGTACTTC. This gives the protein CASSQTDMVTYEQYF.